These T cell receptor beta chains were read from a single sample in a study of shared clonotypes between healthy human individuals. Generated by immunoSEQ multiplex PCR, the TCRdb table keeps only in-frame clones and is missing some. The sample comprises 1,500,000 or so clones, just under 99% of which are singletons, and around 0.33% rests with the top ten. The sample consisted of naive CD4+ T cells sorted from blood. These receptors were obtained from a man in his thirties or forties in good health. Each CDR3 is given with its conserved first and last residue. A D gene is named only where the DNA matches it firmly. Clone size is not always given. Where it is, it says once, few, many or a class for expanded clones.

DNA	CDR3	V	J	size	D
TGTGCCAGTCACAGGGGTTGGGAGACCCAGTACTTC	CASHRGWETQYF	TRBV2	TRBJ2-5	once	TRBD1
TGCGCCAGCAGCCACGGACACCAGGAACCCTCCTACGAGCAGTACTTC	CASSHGHQEPSYEQYF	TRBV5-1	TRBJ2-7	-	-
TGCAACCCAAAACCCGGGCACGGGGCCTATGGCTACACCTTC	CNPKPGHGAYGYTF	TRBV29-1	TRBJ1-2	-	-
TGTGCCAGCAGCTTATTATCGGGCCGACAGTACTTC	CASSLLSGRQYF	TRBV7-9	TRBJ2-5	-	-
TGTGCCGTAAGTCCGGACAGGGATCAGCCCCAGCATTTT	CAVSPDRDQPQHF	TRBV6-6	TRBJ1-5	-	TRBD1
TGTGCCAGCAGCAAACTAGCGCTCAGCTCCTACGAGCAGTACTTC	CASSKLALSSYEQYF	TRBV6-5	TRBJ2-7	-	TRBD2
TGCGCCAGCAGCTTGGCCCTATCAGATGAAAAACTGTTTTTT	CASSLALSDEKLFF	TRBV5-1	TRBJ1-4	-	-
TGTGCCAGCAGCTTAAGTCAGGTCATGCAGGATACGCAGTATTTT	CASSLSQVMQDTQYF	TRBV7-9	TRBJ2-3	-	-
TGCGCCAGCAGCTTGGTCGAAAGTGAGCAGTTCTTC	CASSLVESEQFF	TRBV5-1	TRBJ2-1	-	-
TGTGCCAGCAGTCTTCCAGGACAGGGCTCCTACGAGCAGTACTTC	CASSLPGQGSYEQYF	TRBV28	TRBJ2-7	-	TRBD1
TGTGCCAGCAGTTACGAAGAGGATCTCCACTCCCAGTACTTC	CASSYEEDLHSQYF	TRBV6-6	TRBJ2-5	-	-
TGTGCCAGCAGCTTAGCGAGGGACAGGGTAGACACTGAAGCTTTCTTT	CASSLARDRVDTEAFF	TRBV7-9	TRBJ1-1	-	TRBD1
TGCGCCAGCAGCTTATCTCGGACAGCGAACACTGAAGCTTTCTTT	CASSLSRTANTEAFF	TRBV5-1	TRBJ1-1	-	-
TGCGCCAGCAGCCCCGCCGGGCCACTCGGGACCCAGTACTTC	CASSPAGPLGTQYF	TRBV4-3	TRBJ2-5	-	-
TGCGCCAGCAGCTTGGGGACTACCGGGGAGCTGTTTTTT	CASSLGTTGELFF	TRBV5-1	TRBJ2-2	-	-
TGTGCCTGGAGCCAACAGGGACCCTACGAGCAGTACTTC	CAWSQQGPYEQYF	TRBV30	TRBJ2-7	-	-
TGTGCCAGCAGCTCACAGGACGATCCACCCCCACTCTATGGCTACACCTTC	CASSSQDDPPPLYGYTF	TRBV7-9	TRBJ1-2	-	-
TGTGCCAGCAGCGTAGAAGGGGTTAGCGGGAGAGAGACCCAGTACTTC	CASSVEGVSGRETQYF	TRBV9	TRBJ2-5	-	TRBD2
TGTGCCAGCAGCCCACGAGGAGTCACGAACACCGGGGAGCTGTTTTTT	CASSPRGVTNTGELFF	TRBV5-6	TRBJ2-2	-	-
TGTGCCAGCAGTGCGAGACCAAAAGGTCACAATGAGCAGTTCTTC	CASSARPKGHNEQFF	TRBV25-1	TRBJ2-1	-	-
TGCGCCAGCAGCCAGACGACTAGCGCCGACTACGAGCAGTACTTC	CASSQTTSADYEQYF	TRBV4-1	TRBJ2-7	-	TRBD2
TGTGCTAGTGGTTTTGGTCGGGATCCTCGTGGTACGCAGTATTTT	CASGFGRDPRGTQYF	TRBV12-5	TRBJ2-3	-	-
TGTGCCAGCGCCGGGAGTACCTACGAGCAGTACTTC	CASAGSTYEQYF	TRBV10-3	TRBJ2-7	-	-
TGTGCCAGCTCACCACCGTCCTCGATCAGGGAGCAGTTCTTC	CASSPPSSIREQFF	TRBV18	TRBJ2-1	-	-